These T cell receptor beta chains were read from a single sample in a study of blood T cells in healthy people across ages. A single record per CDR3 protein comes from TCRdb applying MiXCR to the 5' RACE reads. The sample holds over a million distinct CDR3 sequences, under 30% seen once. Another study also made use of these data, one on T cells of mothers and their children.

Input material: blood. Every receptor here comes from a girl aged 2-10 years in good health. Each CDR3 is given with its conserved first and last residue. D genes are given only for firm matches. Size is stated for part of the rows, as once, few or many counts, or as a class when the clone is expanded.

v_call: TRBV9
clone_size: few
d_call: -
j_call: TRBJ1-2
cdr3_nt: TGTGCCAGCAGCGCCCAGGGAAAGGGCTACACCTTC
cdr3_aa: CASSAQGKGYTF

v_call: TRBV12-3/TRBV12-4
clone_size: few
d_call: -
j_call: TRBJ1-3
cdr3_nt: TGTGCCAGCAGTTTATATTCGGGGGCTGGAAACACCATATATTTT
cdr3_aa: CASSLYSGAGNTIYF

v_call: TRBV11-2
clone_size: -
d_call: -
j_call: TRBJ1-4
cdr3_nt: TGTGCCAGCAGCCCTCGGGGGAAGGGTGAAAAACTGTTTTTT
cdr3_aa: CASSPRGKGEKLFF

v_call: TRBV28
clone_size: -
d_call: TRBD2
j_call: TRBJ2-2
cdr3_nt: TGTGCCAGCAAGAAACTACTAGCGGGGAACACCGGGGAGCTGTTTTTT
cdr3_aa: CASKKLLAGNTGELFF

v_call: TRBV3-1
clone_size: few
d_call: -
j_call: TRBJ1-1
cdr3_nt: TGTGCCAGCAGCCAAAAGGGAGATAACACTGAAGCTTTCTTT
cdr3_aa: CASSQKGDNTEAFF

v_call: TRBV7-2
clone_size: -
d_call: TRBD2
j_call: TRBJ2-5
cdr3_nt: TGTGCCAGCAGCTTAGACCGGCCGGGGGGGACCCAGTACTTC
cdr3_aa: CASSLDRPGGTQYF

v_call: TRBV20-1
clone_size: -
d_call: -
j_call: TRBJ1-1
cdr3_nt: TGCAGTGCTACCCTCCCCACGGGGGGCGCGGAAGCTTTCTTT
cdr3_aa: CSATLPTGGAEAFF

v_call: TRBV6-2/TRBV6-3
clone_size: few
d_call: -
j_call: TRBJ2-7
cdr3_nt: TGTGCCAGCAGTTACCGAAAGGAGGAGTACTTC
cdr3_aa: CASSYRKEEYF

v_call: TRBV3-1
clone_size: -
d_call: -
j_call: TRBJ1-2
cdr3_nt: TGTGCCAGCAGCCAAGTCGGGGGGGGTTTTCGGTATGGCTACACCTTC
cdr3_aa: CASSQVGGGFRYGYTF

v_call: TRBV6-2/TRBV6-3
clone_size: -
d_call: -
j_call: TRBJ2-7
cdr3_nt: TGTGCCAGCAGTTATGACCCTTTGGGCGCCGGACCGGACTTTACGATTGAGCAGTACTTC
cdr3_aa: CASSYDPLGAGPDFTIEQYF

v_call: TRBV7-9
clone_size: -
d_call: -
j_call: TRBJ1-2
cdr3_nt: TGTGCCAGCAGCCGGGACCTCGATGGCTACACCTTC
cdr3_aa: CASSRDLDGYTF

v_call: TRBV7-9
clone_size: few
d_call: -
j_call: TRBJ2-5
cdr3_nt: TGTGCCAGCAGCCCCGAAGTAATGGAGACCCAGTACTTC
cdr3_aa: CASSPEVMETQYF

v_call: TRBV5-5
clone_size: few
d_call: -
j_call: TRBJ2-5
cdr3_nt: TGTGCCAGCAGCTTGGCTTGGCAGGGAGAGACCCAGTACTTC
cdr3_aa: CASSLAWQGETQYF

v_call: TRBV11-2
clone_size: few
d_call: -
j_call: TRBJ2-1
cdr3_nt: TGTGCCAGCAGCTTGAGCCCTACCTCCTACAATGAGCAGTTCTTC
cdr3_aa: CASSLSPTSYNEQFF

v_call: TRBV28
clone_size: -
d_call: TRBD2
j_call: TRBJ2-5
cdr3_nt: TGTGCCAGCAGACTGGCGGGAGGGCACGAGACCCAGTACTTC
cdr3_aa: CASRLAGGHETQYF

v_call: TRBV7-8
clone_size: few
d_call: TRBD2
j_call: TRBJ2-5
cdr3_nt: TGTGCCAGCAGCTTAGTAGCGGGAGAGCGAGAGACCCAGTACTTC
cdr3_aa: CASSLVAGERETQYF

v_call: TRBV2
clone_size: -
d_call: -
j_call: TRBJ1-1
cdr3_nt: TGTGCCAGCAGTGAAGAGGGGCAGGGCAGCACTGAAGCTTTCTTT
cdr3_aa: CASSEEGQGSTEAFF

v_call: TRBV7-3
clone_size: -
d_call: -
j_call: TRBJ2-2
cdr3_nt: TGTGCCAGCAGCCCCGGCATCACCGGGGAGCTGTTTTTT
cdr3_aa: CASSPGITGELFF

v_call: TRBV12-3/TRBV12-4
clone_size: few
d_call: -
j_call: TRBJ2-5
cdr3_nt: TGTGCCAGCAGTTTCAGTCCGACCCAGTACTTC
cdr3_aa: CASSFSPTQYF

v_call: TRBV29-1
clone_size: -
d_call: TRBD1
j_call: TRBJ1-1
cdr3_nt: TGCAGCGTTGAAAAGACAGGGGCGGGCACTGAAGCTTTCTTT
cdr3_aa: CSVEKTGAGTEAFF

v_call: TRBV6-1
clone_size: -
d_call: -
j_call: TRBJ2-7
cdr3_nt: TGTGCCAGCAGTGAATGGGACAACACCTACGAGCAGTACTTC
cdr3_aa: CASSEWDNTYEQYF

v_call: TRBV6-2/TRBV6-3
clone_size: -
d_call: -
j_call: TRBJ2-1
cdr3_nt: TGTGCCAGCAGTCCTACAGGGCGTCGGAACAATGAGCAGTTCTTC
cdr3_aa: CASSPTGRRNNEQFF

v_call: TRBV7-3
clone_size: few
d_call: -
j_call: TRBJ1-2
cdr3_nt: TGTGCCAGCAGCCGCGAGGGGGGGAATGGCTACACCTTC
cdr3_aa: CASSREGGNGYTF

v_call: TRBV7-2
clone_size: many
d_call: -
j_call: TRBJ1-6
cdr3_nt: TGTGCCAGCAGCTTAGTTGAGAGGGTTAGTGGCGATTCACCCCTCCACTTT
cdr3_aa: CASSLVERVSGDSPLHF

v_call: TRBV29-1
clone_size: -
d_call: TRBD1
j_call: TRBJ2-5
cdr3_nt: TGCAGCGTACGACAGGGCCAAGAGACCCAGTACTTC
cdr3_aa: CSVRQGQETQYF

v_call: TRBV7-9
clone_size: -
d_call: -
j_call: TRBJ2-5
cdr3_nt: TGTGCCAGCAGTACCCTTGGACAGTCACAAGAGACCCAGTACTTC
cdr3_aa: CASSTLGQSQETQYF

v_call: TRBV7-2
clone_size: few
d_call: -
j_call: TRBJ2-5
cdr3_nt: TGTGCCAGCAGCCCCTGGACAAGGGGCTTTGAGACCCAGTACTTC
cdr3_aa: CASSPWTRGFETQYF

v_call: TRBV7-8
clone_size: -
d_call: -
j_call: TRBJ1-5
cdr3_nt: TGTGCCAGCAGCTTAGGTCAGGGATCCTATCAGCCCCAGCATTTT
cdr3_aa: CASSLGQGSYQPQHF

v_call: TRBV2
clone_size: -
d_call: -
j_call: TRBJ1-4
cdr3_nt: TGTGCCAGCAGTGGAATGGGGGCGAACGAAAAACTGTTTTTT
cdr3_aa: CASSGMGANEKLFF

v_call: TRBV3-1
clone_size: -
d_call: TRBD1
j_call: TRBJ2-1
cdr3_nt: TGTGCCAGCAGCCTCCTCCAGGGGGCTTTAGGGGATGAGCAGTTCTTC
cdr3_aa: CASSLLQGALGDEQFF

v_call: TRBV6-2/TRBV6-3
clone_size: -
d_call: -
j_call: TRBJ2-1
cdr3_nt: TGTGCCAGCAGTCCGTCTAGTGATGAGCAGTTCTTC
cdr3_aa: CASSPSSDEQFF

v_call: TRBV12-3/TRBV12-4
clone_size: -
d_call: -
j_call: TRBJ1-2
cdr3_nt: TGTGCCGGCAGTTTAGGTCACGGCTACACCTTC
cdr3_aa: CAGSLGHGYTF

v_call: TRBV7-7
clone_size: many
d_call: -
j_call: TRBJ2-5
cdr3_nt: TGTGCTAGCAGCCCACTTCGGACAGCACAAGAGACCCAGTACTTC
cdr3_aa: CASSPLRTAQETQYF

v_call: TRBV28
clone_size: few
d_call: -
j_call: TRBJ2-7
cdr3_nt: TGTGCCAGCAGTTCAAGGAGGAGCGACTCCTACGAGCAGTACTTC
cdr3_aa: CASSSRRSDSYEQYF

v_call: TRBV4-3
clone_size: few
d_call: TRBD1
j_call: TRBJ1-2
cdr3_nt: TGCGCCAGCACCCCCGGGACAGGGGACTATGGCTACACCTTC
cdr3_aa: CASTPGTGDYGYTF

v_call: TRBV6-1
clone_size: -
d_call: TRBD1
j_call: TRBJ2-1
cdr3_nt: TGTGCCACAGGGACAGGGAGCTCCTACAATGAGCAGTTCTTC
cdr3_aa: CATGTGSSYNEQFF

v_call: TRBV29-1
clone_size: few
d_call: TRBD1
j_call: TRBJ2-1
cdr3_nt: TGCAGCGTTGAAGAGGGGCAGGGGGACAATGAGCAGTTCTTC
cdr3_aa: CSVEEGQGDNEQFF

v_call: TRBV7-9
clone_size: -
d_call: TRBD1
j_call: TRBJ2-7
cdr3_nt: TGTGCCAGCAGCTTCCCTTTTGAGGGGGCTGGCGAGCAGTACTTC
cdr3_aa: CASSFPFEGAGEQYF

v_call: TRBV10-3
clone_size: -
d_call: -
j_call: TRBJ1-1
cdr3_nt: TGTGCCATCAGTGATATTAGCGGATTGGGGACTGAAGCTTTCTTT
cdr3_aa: CAISDISGLGTEAFF

v_call: TRBV7-9
clone_size: -
d_call: -
j_call: TRBJ1-2
cdr3_nt: TGTGCCAGCAGCTTAGGGCCCGGGGGCCTTGGCTACACCTTC
cdr3_aa: CASSLGPGGLGYTF

v_call: TRBV7-2
clone_size: -
d_call: TRBD1
j_call: TRBJ1-5
cdr3_nt: TGTGCCAGCAGCTTAGCCGGGACAGGGTACAATCAGCCCCAGCATTTT
cdr3_aa: CASSLAGTGYNQPQHF

v_call: TRBV6-5
clone_size: -
d_call: -
j_call: TRBJ2-7
cdr3_nt: TGTGCCAGCAGTTACTCGTGGGACCAGTACGAGCAGTACTTC
cdr3_aa: CASSYSWDQYEQYF

v_call: TRBV29-1
clone_size: few
d_call: -
j_call: TRBJ1-4
cdr3_nt: TGCAGCGTCCGGGTTTCCGAGGCGGGAAAACTGTTTTTT
cdr3_aa: CSVRVSEAGKLFF

v_call: TRBV29-1
clone_size: -
d_call: -
j_call: TRBJ2-5
cdr3_nt: TGCAGCGCTGAGAAGGACTCCCTAGAGACCCAGTACTTC
cdr3_aa: CSAEKDSLETQYF

v_call: TRBV12-3/TRBV12-4
clone_size: -
d_call: TRBD2
j_call: TRBJ2-1
cdr3_nt: TGTGCCAGCAGTCGAACTAGCGGAACTTCGAATGAGCAGTTCTTC
cdr3_aa: CASSRTSGTSNEQFF

v_call: TRBV3-1
clone_size: -
d_call: -
j_call: TRBJ2-5
cdr3_nt: TGTGCCAGCAGCCCCCTCCCCGGAACGGGAACGGCAGAGACCCAGTACTTC
cdr3_aa: CASSPLPGTGTAETQYF

v_call: TRBV28
clone_size: -
d_call: -
j_call: TRBJ1-5
cdr3_nt: TGTGCCAGCAGTTCGACGCAGGGGCGACAGCCCCAGCATTTT
cdr3_aa: CASSSTQGRQPQHF

v_call: TRBV2
clone_size: -
d_call: -
j_call: TRBJ1-1
cdr3_nt: TGTGCCAGCAGTGAATCCGGGGGCCCAGCTTTCTTT
cdr3_aa: CASSESGGPAFF